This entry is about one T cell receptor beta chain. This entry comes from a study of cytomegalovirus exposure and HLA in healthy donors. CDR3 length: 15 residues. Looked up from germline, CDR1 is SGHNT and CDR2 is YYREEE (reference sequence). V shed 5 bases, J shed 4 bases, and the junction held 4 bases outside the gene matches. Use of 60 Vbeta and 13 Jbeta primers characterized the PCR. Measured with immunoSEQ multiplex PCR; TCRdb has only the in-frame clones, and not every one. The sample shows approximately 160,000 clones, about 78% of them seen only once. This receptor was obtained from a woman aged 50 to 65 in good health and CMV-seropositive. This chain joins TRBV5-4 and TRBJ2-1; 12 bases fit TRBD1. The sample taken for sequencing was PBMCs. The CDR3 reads CASSQGQGAYNEQFF. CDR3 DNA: TGTGCCAGCAGTCAGGGACAGGGGGCTTACAATGAGCAGTTCTTC. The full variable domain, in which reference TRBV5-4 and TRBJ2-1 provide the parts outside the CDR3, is ETGVTQSPTHLIKTRGQQVTLRCSSQSGHNTVSWYQQALGQGPQFIFQYYREEENGRGNFPPRFSGLQFPNYSSELNVNALELDDSALYLCASSQGQGAYNEQFFGPGTRLTVL.